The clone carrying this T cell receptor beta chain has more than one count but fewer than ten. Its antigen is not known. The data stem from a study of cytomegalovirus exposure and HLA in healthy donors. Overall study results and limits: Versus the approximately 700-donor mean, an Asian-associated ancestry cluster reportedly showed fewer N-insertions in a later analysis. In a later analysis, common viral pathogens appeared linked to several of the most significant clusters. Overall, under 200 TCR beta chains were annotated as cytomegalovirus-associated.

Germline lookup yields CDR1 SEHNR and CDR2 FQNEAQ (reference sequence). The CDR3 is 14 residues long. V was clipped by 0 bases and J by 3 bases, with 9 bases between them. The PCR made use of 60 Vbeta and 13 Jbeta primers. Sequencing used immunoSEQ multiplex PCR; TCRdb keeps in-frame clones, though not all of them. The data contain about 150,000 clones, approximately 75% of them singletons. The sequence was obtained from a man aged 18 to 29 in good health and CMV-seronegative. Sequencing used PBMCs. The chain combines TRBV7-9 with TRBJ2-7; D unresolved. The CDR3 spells CASSLASLNYEQYV. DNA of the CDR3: TGTGCCAGCAGCTTAGCCTCATTGAACTACGAGCAGTACGTC.